Presented here are 31 T cell receptor beta chains from one specimen sequenced in a study of shared clonotypes between healthy human individuals. Profiled with immunoSEQ multiplex PCR; TCRdb holds only in-frame clones, not every one. Of approximately 500,000 clones listed, approximately 95% are singletons. Sample: naive CD4+ T cells sorted from blood. Subset denoted: CD45RA+ positively selected. The source is a woman aged 25 to 39 in good health.

This clone has just one count. V and J are TRBV7-8 and TRBJ2-7; no clear D. From germline, CDR1 is SGHVS and CDR2 FQNEAQ. The V gene lost 2 bases and the J gene lost 3 bases, with 17 bases spanning the gap. There are 16 residues in the CDR3. In nucleotides, the CDR3 is TGTGCCAGCAGCTTATTTCCCCGAGGACGAGTCTACGAGCAGTACTTC. Its translation: CASSLFPRGRVYEQYF.

V usage is TRBV15 and J usage is TRBJ1-4; no clear D. The germline V gene has CDR1 LNHNV and CDR2 YYDKDF (reference sequence). V lost 0 bases and J lost 0, with 14 bases in between. The CDR3 covers 18 residues. In DNA form, the CDR3 reads TGTGCCACCAGCAGAGATCCCCTCACCTTGACAACTAATGAAAAACTGTTTTTT. Translating gives CATSRDPLTLTTNEKLFF.

The chain combines TRBV5-6 with TRBJ1-1; D is undetermined. The CDR3 sequence is 10 residues long. V lost 1 base and J 5 bases, leaving 0 bases between the germline ends. The V gene's germline CDR1 is SGHDT and CDR2 YYEEEE. The CDR3 is CASSLTEAFF. The DNA of the CDR3 is TGTGCCAGCAGCTTGACTGAAGCTTTCTTT.

The chain joins TRBV5-8 to TRBJ2-7; no clear D. The CDR3 is 15 residues long. The V end lost 1 base, the J end lost 3 bases, and 14 bases lay between the germline ends. From germline, CDR1 is SGHTS and CDR2 YDEGEE. As DNA, the CDR3 is TGTGCCAGCAGCTTGACGTTTCTACTCGTCTACGAGCAGTACTTC. This translates into CASSLTFLLVYEQYF.

The chain employs TRBV18 and TRBJ2-3; 9 bases line up with TRBD1. The trim removed 2 bases at V and 3 bases at J, leaving 3 bases unmatched. The CDR3 length is 15 residues. Germline values: CDR1 KGHSH, CDR2 LQKENI. Written as DNA, the CDR3 is TGTGCCAGCTCACCAATCGGGACAGGGACAGATACGCAGTATTTT. Encoded protein: CASSPIGTGTDTQYF.

A single count supports this clone. This chain uses TRBV6-5 with TRBJ2-7; D might be TRBD2 (5 bases). V was pared by 0 bases and J by 3 bases, with 15 bases between. CDR3 length: 16 amino acids. CDR1 and CDR2 (germline): MNHEY, SVGAGI. CDR3 coding DNA: TGTGCCAGCAGTTACTCGAGGGCTAGAACAAACTACGAGCAGTACTTC. This encodes CASSYSRARTNYEQYF.

This rearrangement joins TRBV5-1 to TRBJ1-5; D call uncertain. V lost 3 bases and J lost 3, with 7 bases in between. Germline CDR1 SGHRS, CDR2 YFSETQ. CDR3 length equals 13 residues. CDR3 in DNA: TGCGCCAGCAGCTCCGGGGACAATCAGCCCCAGCATTTT. Protein product: CASSSGDNQPQHF.

The genes are TRBV15 and TRBJ2-6; TRBD1 or TRBD2 may be the D gene (5 bases each). The CDR3 is 18 amino acids. CDR1 is LNHNV and CDR2 is YYDKDF in the germline V gene (reference sequence). Trimming removed 1 base at V and 0 bases at J, with 13 bases between. CDR3 in amino acids: CATSRARRGASGANVLTF. CDR3 sequence (DNA): TGTGCCACCAGCAGAGCCCGTAGAGGGGCCTCTGGGGCCAACGTCCTGACTTTC.

The gene calls are TRBV10-3 and TRBJ2-7; no firm D call. Germline loops: CDR1 ENHRY, CDR2 SYGVKD. V shed 0 bases and J shed 2 bases, with 11 bases lying between them. This CDR3 contains 15 residues. The CDR3 protein is CAISESYSAAYEQYF. In DNA, the CDR3 is TGTGCCATCAGTGAGTCGTACAGTGCTGCCTACGAGCAGTACTTC.

The gene calls are TRBV30 and TRBJ1-2, with D maybe TRBD1 (6 bases). Trimming took off 6 bases at V and 4 bases at J, with 15 bases between the two ends. Germline CDR1 is GTSNPN and CDR2 is SVGIG (reference sequence). CDR3 length: 13 residues. In DNA, the CDR3 is TGTGCCTGCAACGACCAGGGGCTCTATGGCTACACCTTC. Encoded protein: CACNDQGLYGYTF.

This chain joins TRBV6-5 and TRBJ2-7, with 10 bases fitting TRBD2. The germline CDR1 and CDR2 sequences are MNHEY and SVGAGI. V trimming: 0 bases; J trimming: 6 bases; junction bases outside the gene matches: 8. CDR3 size: 16 residues. The CDR3 here is CASSYSGLAGDGEQYF. The CDR3 DNA reads as TGTGCCAGCAGTTACTCTGGCCTAGCGGGAGATGGCGAGCAGTACTTC.

V is TRBV28 and J is TRBJ2-7; possibly TRBD1 for D (6 bases). The CDR3 length is 15 residues. V lost 7 bases and J 2 bases, leaving 18 bases between the germline ends. CDR1 and CDR2 (germline): MDHEN, SYDVKM. The CDR3 DNA sequence: TGTGCCAGCATCCGGGACAACGCGCGAACCTACGAGCAGTACTTC. Protein sequence: CASIRDNARTYEQYF.

The J gene is TRBJ2-2, the V gene TRBV28; D not certain. Deletions cut 7 bases from V and 7 bases from J, with 16 bases between. Germline values: CDR1 MDHEN, CDR2 SYDVKM. The CDR3 totals 14 residues. CDR3 in DNA: TGTGCCAGCACCAGTCCGGGCGTTGACGGGGAGCTGTTTTTT. It yields the protein CASTSPGVDGELFF.

V gene TRBV28 combines with J gene TRBJ2-3; D might be TRBD1 (5 bases). Germline CDR1 is MDHEN and CDR2 is SYDVKM. The V end was cut by 7 bases, the J end by 0 bases, with 11 bases between. The CDR3 runs to 14 residues. The CDR3 here is CASTWTRSTDTQYF. The CDR3 DNA is TGTGCCAGCACATGGACAAGGAGCACAGATACGCAGTATTTT.

The chain carries TRBV5-1 and TRBJ2-7; 7 bases align to TRBD2. The germline V gene has CDR1 SGHRS and CDR2 YFSETQ. Trimming cost V 2 bases and J 3 bases; bases outside gene matches: 5. The CDR3 is 14 amino acids. CDR3: CASSFSGEGYEQYF. The CDR3 DNA follows: TGCGCCAGCAGCTTTTCGGGGGAGGGCTACGAGCAGTACTTC.

The genes are TRBV5-8 and TRBJ2-1; 14 bases fit TRBD2. Germline-derived CDR1 and CDR2 are SGHTS and YDEGEE. V shed 4 bases and J 0 bases; nucleotides not matched to a gene: 3. CDR3 length equals 17 residues. The CDR3, as DNA: TGTGCCAGCAGCCCGGGACTAGCGGGAGTCTCCTACAATGAGCAGTTCTTC. This encodes CASSPGLAGVSYNEQFF.

This sequence joins TRBV18 and TRBJ2-3; no clear D. Germline V gene sequence: CDR1 KGHSH, CDR2 LQKENI. V was cut by 6 bases and J by 6 bases, with 13 bases left in between. CDR3 size: 13 residues. The CDR3 sequence: CASSPEIQDTQYF. The CDR3 nucleotides are TGTGCCAGCTCCCCCGAGATACAGGATACGCAGTATTTT.

This clone turned up a few times. The rearrangement uses TRBV28 and TRBJ1-2; 7 nucleotides agree with TRBD1. V was clipped by 8 bases and J by 8 bases; unmatched bases: 11. Germline V gene data show CDR1 as MDHEN and CDR2 as SYDVKM. The CDR3 spans 13 residues. The CDR3 protein is CASVLQTGTGYTF. The CDR3, as DNA: TGTGCCAGCGTATTACAGACAGGGACGGGCTACACCTTC.

The V and J genes are TRBV5-1 and TRBJ1-2; 9 bases map to TRBD1. The CDR3 contains 14 residues. J was trimmed by 4 bases and V by 4 bases; bases with no gene match: 5. CDR1 is SGHRS and CDR2 is YFSETQ in the germline V gene. CDR3 bases: TGCGCCAGCAGCCAAGAACAGGGGGCCTATGGCTACACCTTC. This codes for CASSQEQGAYGYTF. Together with reference TRBV5-1 and TRBJ1-2, the CDR3 gives the full variable domain: KAGVTQTPRYLIKTRGQQVTLSCSPISGHRSVSWYQQTPGQGLQFLFEYFSETQRNKGNFPGRFSGRQFSNSRSEMNVSTLELGDSALYLCASSQEQGAYGYTFGSGTRLTVV.

V gene TRBV10-3 combines with J gene TRBJ2-1, with TRBD2 matching 11 bases. CDR3 length: 15 residues. Germline V gene data show CDR1 as ENHRY and CDR2 as SYGVKD. The ends lost 6 bases at V and 5 bases at J; junction bases unmatched: 6. This CDR3 is CAISNSGRVNNEQFF. The CDR3 region has the DNA TGTGCCATCAGCAATAGCGGGAGGGTGAACAATGAGCAGTTCTTC.

CDR3 nucleotides: TGTGCCAGCAGCTTGTTCGCCCCGGGATTTCCGGGCGAGCAGTACTTC. Encoded protein: CASSLFAPGFPGEQYF. This rearrangement joins TRBV5-6 to TRBJ2-7, with D possibly TRBD2 on 5 matching bases. CDR3 length equals 16 residues. The V end lost 1 base, the J end lost 6 bases, and 20 bases lay between the germline ends. CDR1 and CDR2 (germline): SGHDT, YYEEEE.

The J gene is TRBJ2-5, the V gene TRBV15; D is possibly TRBD2 (6 bases). This CDR3 has 12 amino acids. Germline assignment: CDR1 LNHNV and CDR2 YYDKDF (reference sequence). V lost 4 bases and J lost 13, with 16 bases in between. The CDR3 DNA sequence: TGTGCCACCAGCACCCCTCCCGGGACTGCGTACTTC. This sequence encodes CATSTPPGTAYF.

The chain couples TRBV5-1 to TRBJ2-2, with 8 nucleotides matching TRBD1. V shed 0 bases, J shed 4 bases, and the junction held 8 bases outside the gene matches. Germline V gene sequence: CDR1 SGHRS, CDR2 YFSETQ. The CDR3 covers 17 residues. The CDR3 reads CASSLEDRGLSTGELFF. The CDR3 DNA reads TGCGCCAGCAGCTTGGAAGACAGGGGTTTGTCCACCGGGGAGCTGTTTTTT. Filled out from reference TRBV5-1 and TRBJ2-2, the complete variable domain reads KAGVTQTPRYLIKTRGQQVTLSCSPISGHRSVSWYQQTPGQGLQFLFEYFSETQRNKGNFPGRFSGRQFSNSRSEMNVSTLELGDSALYLCASSLEDRGLSTGELFFGEGSRLTVL.

This clone was seen a single time. Distinct nucleotide sequences in the sample also encode this CDR3. The rearrangement links TRBV19 to TRBJ1-5; D might be TRBD1 (5 bases). Germline values: CDR1 LNHDA, CDR2 SQIVND (reference sequence). With 2 bases removed from V and 1 base from J, the gap between germline ends came to 6 bases. The CDR3 runs 14 residues. The CDR3 loop reads CASSIRGSNQPQHF. DNA for the CDR3: TGTGCCAGTAGTATAAGGGGAAGCAATCAGCCCCAGCATTTT.

This rearrangement joins TRBV7-2 to TRBJ2-7, with D unclear. CDR3 length: 13 amino acids. V was pared by 5 bases and J by 0 bases, with 8 bases between. The V gene's germline CDR1 is SGHTA and CDR2 FQGNSA. CDR3 sequence: CASSQTNSYEQYF. CDR3 nucleotide sequence: TGTGCCAGCAGCCAAACTAACTCCTACGAGCAGTACTTC.

This clone was observed once. The V call is TRBV29-1, the J call TRBJ2-4; D uncertain. This CDR3 spans 14 amino acids. V dropped 6 bases and J dropped 7 bases, with 19 bases sitting between them. The germline gives CDR1 SQVTM, CDR2 ANQGSEA. Written as DNA, the CDR3 is TGCAGCGTCGCCTCTCGCCTAGTCGGTAACATTCAGTACTTC. This translates into CSVASRLVGNIQYF.

This chain connects TRBV6-5 to TRBJ2-7; 9 nucleotides align to TRBD2. The CDR3 extends over 15 amino acids. Trimming cost V 5 bases and J 3 bases; bases outside gene matches: 8. Germline CDR1 reads MNHEY; CDR2 reads SVGAGI. CDR3 bases: TGTGCCAGCAGTCCTAGGACTAGCGTACGCTACGAGCAGTACTTC. Translation: CASSPRTSVRYEQYF.

The chain has TRBV14 and TRBJ2-5; D is undetermined. The length of the CDR3 is 14 residues. Trimming took off 4 bases at V and 5 bases at J, with 14 bases between the two ends. Germline CDR1 SGHDN, CDR2 FVKESK. The CDR3 sequence is CASSLSWGRETQYF. For the CDR3, the DNA is TGTGCCAGCAGCCTAAGTTGGGGTCGGGAGACCCAGTACTTC.

The rearrangement joins TRBV5-1 to TRBJ1-1; the D is unclear. The CDR3 is made up of 15 amino acids. V dropped 0 bases and J dropped 2 bases, with 11 bases sitting between them. CDR1 and CDR2 (germline): SGHRS, YFSETQ. The CDR3 DNA sequence: TGCGCCAGCAGCTTGGTTGTGTCAGGAAACACTGAAGCTTTCTTT. It yields the protein CASSLVVSGNTEAFF.

This chain uses TRBV6-1 with TRBJ2-7, with 7 bases identical to TRBD1. J lost 3 bases, V lost 7 bases, and 3 bases had no gene match. Germline CDR1 MNHNS, CDR2 SASEGT. CDR3 length equals 12 residues. The CDR3 DNA sequence: TGTGCCAGCACACGGGACAGCTACGAGCAGTACTTC. Amino acids: CASTRDSYEQYF.

The rearrangement joins TRBV7-2 to TRBJ2-3; 7 positions match TRBD2. CDR1 and CDR2 (germline): SGHTA, FQGNSA. V was clipped by 4 bases and J by 5 bases; unmatched bases: 18. CDR3 length: 18 residues. CDR3 nucleotides: TGTGCCAGCAGCTCCGATGTTGGTCTAGCGGCCCTTGGAGATACGCAGTATTTT. Translation: CASSSDVGLAALGDTQYF.